Each of the 31 T cell receptor beta chains below was sequenced from the same sample in a study of blood T cells in healthy people across ages. Sample-barcoded 5' priming and a J-beta primer mix drove a second PCR of 7 to 11 cycles. TCRdb called the 5' RACE reads again in MiXCR, with one record for every CDR3 protein. This sample has approximately 690,000 distinct CDR3 sequences, with 35% to 50% found just once. Input material: blood. The receptors come from a man older than 75 in good health.

This chain joins TRBV7-6 and TRBJ1-1, with D perhaps matching TRBD1 (5 bases). The germline V gene has CDR1 SGHVS and CDR2 FNYEAQ. The CDR3 sequence is 14 residues long. Trimming shortened V by 5 bases and J by 3 bases, and 13 bases separated the two germline ends. CDR3 residues: CASSLQGPYTEAFF. CDR3 sequence (DNA): TGTGCCAGCAGCCTCCAGGGCCCCTACACTGAAGCTTTCTTT.

This chain joins TRBV6-1 and TRBJ2-1, with 7 bases fitting TRBD2. The CDR3 spans 17 residues. V lost 6 bases and J lost 2; bases outside the gene matches: 13. Germline values: CDR1 MNHNS, CDR2 SASEGT. The DNA of the CDR3 is TGTGCCAGCAGGTCCGCTTTTGGAGGACTAGCCTACAATGAGCAGTTCTTC. Its translation: CASRSAFGGLAYNEQFF.

The chain carries TRBV5-6 and TRBJ2-3; 8 nucleotides line up with TRBD1. The trim removed 3 bases at V and 4 bases at J, leaving 10 bases unmatched. The CDR3 has 16 residues. Germline lookup yields CDR1 SGHDT and CDR2 YYEEEE. This CDR3 reads CASSSSSGGLADTQYF. DNA for the CDR3: TGTGCCAGCAGCTCGTCCTCAGGGGGCTTGGCAGATACGCAGTATTTT.

This chain connects TRBV5-1 to TRBJ2-1; maybe TRBD2 (5 bases). The CDR3 is made up of 15 amino acids. V lost 0 bases to trimming and J lost 6 bases, with 13 bases between them. Per germline, CDR1 SGHRS and CDR2 YFSETQ. The CDR3 loop is CASSLDGLGSNEQFF. The DNA of the CDR3 is TGCGCCAGCAGCTTGGATGGACTGGGGTCCAATGAGCAGTTCTTC.

This clonotype was counted between two and nine times. The chain has TRBV6-6 and TRBJ2-1; no clear D gene. The CDR3 sequence is 15 residues long. V lost 0 bases, J lost 8 bases, and 14 bases lay in between. Per germline, CDR1 MNHNY and CDR2 SVGAGI (reference sequence). CDR3 nucleotide sequence: TGTGCCAGCAGTTACTCGATGACCTTAGAGGATGAGCAGTTCTTC. Its protein product is CASSYSMTLEDEQFF.

Points on this clonotype: A much larger clonotype is one base distant, so this may be a read error. The chain combines TRBV7-2 with TRBJ2-5, with unresolved D. V was clipped by 7 bases and J by 4 bases, with 19 bases between them. This CDR3 comprises 15 residues. The V gene's germline CDR1 is SGHTA and CDR2 FQGNSA. This chain's CDR3 is CASTRRGGQLETQYF. Here the CDR3 DNA reads TGTGCCAGCACCCGAAGAGGCGGCCAATTAGAGACCCAGTACTTC.

This clonotype was detected a few times. The chain links TRBV20-1 to TRBJ2-1; D gene ambiguous. The CDR3 extends over 15 amino acids. Germline CDR1 DFQATT, CDR2 SNEGSKA (reference sequence). V was cut by 0 bases and J by 8 bases, with 17 bases left in between. CDR3 amino acids: CSARDQVARLHEQFF. CDR3 DNA: TGCAGTGCTAGAGATCAAGTAGCTCGCCTCCATGAGCAGTTCTTC.

This clonotype occurred a few times. This rearrangement joins TRBV7-2 to TRBJ2-3; the match to TRBD2 covers 10 bases. CDR3 length: 15 residues. V lost 3 bases to trimming and J lost 7 bases; unmatched junction nucleotides: 7. CDR1 and CDR2 from the germline V gene are SGHTA and FQGNSA. CDR3 bases: TGTGCCAGCAGCTTGGGTAGCGGGAGGCAGTATACGCAGTATTTT. Translation: CASSLGSGRQYTQYF.

This rearrangement joins TRBV24-1 to TRBJ2-1; weak D call: TRBD1 (6 bases). Trimming took off 4 bases at V and 7 bases at J, with 10 bases between the two ends. The germline CDR1 and CDR2 sequences are KGHDR and SFDVKD. The CDR3 consists of 13 residues. Written as DNA, the CDR3 is TGTGCCACCAGTGAGGCAGGGGCTAATGAGCAGTTCTTC. Translating gives CATSEAGANEQFF.

This chain uses TRBV28 with TRBJ1-4, with 10 positions matching TRBD1. The V gene's germline CDR1 is MDHEN and CDR2 SYDVKM. This CDR3 has 16 amino acids. V dropped 6 bases and J dropped 0; count of bases not matched to a gene: 4. The CDR3 DNA is TGTGCCAGCAGGGGACAGGGGCCGACAACTAATGAAAAACTGTTTTTT. It codes for CASRGQGPTTNEKLFF.

This clonotype has more than one count but fewer than ten. A much larger clonotype is one base distant, so this may be a read error. The V call is TRBV29-1, the J call TRBJ2-4, with D unresolved. The J call is in doubt because the DNA end fits TRBJ2-7 better. Germline V gene sequence: CDR1 SQVTM, CDR2 ANQGSEA. The CDR3 loop spans 13 amino acids. The CDR3 DNA follows: TGCAGCGGTGAAGACACAGAAGCCTACGAGCAGTACTTC. This encodes CSGEDTEAYEQYF.

The J gene is TRBJ2-7, the V gene TRBV6-2 or TRBV6-3; TRBD2 aligns across 9 bases. V gave up 6 bases and J gave up 5 bases; unmatched junction bases: 14. CDR1 is MNHEY, CDR2 SVGEGT, per germline. This CDR3 has 16 residues. The DNA for the CDR3 is TGTGCCAGCAGCAGAACCTTAGCGGGAGCGAGCCACGAGCAGTACTTC. Amino acid sequence: CASSRTLAGASHEQYF.

The chain is built from TRBV6-2 or TRBV6-3 and TRBJ1-5, with a possible D match to TRBD1 (5 bases). The CDR3 sequence is 14 residues long. Per germline, CDR1 MNHEY and CDR2 SVGEGT. The V end was cut by 2 bases, the J end by 7 bases, with 12 bases between. In DNA form, the CDR3 reads TGTGCCAGCAGTTACCGGGACCTTGGACAGCCCCAGCATTTT. Translated, it gives CASSYRDLGQPQHF.

This clonotype was seen a handful of times. The J gene is TRBJ1-6, the V gene TRBV20-1; perhaps TRBD1 as D (6 bases). The germline gives CDR1 DFQATT, CDR2 SNEGSKA (reference sequence). CDR3 length: 13 residues. Trimming took off 4 bases at V and 6 bases at J, with 10 bases between the two ends. The CDR3 nucleotides are TGCAGTGCTATCCGGGACACTAATTCACCCCTCCACTTT. Translation gives CSAIRDTNSPLHF.

The chain combines TRBV4-1 with TRBJ2-2; 8 bases agree with TRBD2. The V and J ends lost 0 bases and 4 bases, in that order; junction bases with no gene match: 10. The CDR3 runs to 18 residues. Per the germline V gene, CDR1 is MGHRA and CDR2 is YSYEKL. The CDR3 bases are TGCGCCAGCAGCCAAGAGAGTGGGGTAGCGGGGTCCACCGGGGAGCTGTTTTTT. This gives the protein CASSQESGVAGSTGELFF.

The V and J genes are TRBV30 and TRBJ1-1, with D hard to call. The CDR3 covers 14 residues. From germline, CDR1 is GTSNPN and CDR2 SVGIG (reference sequence). V was trimmed by 0 bases and J by 6 bases, leaving 14 bases between them. Here the CDR3 DNA reads TGTGCCTGGAGTGTGCTACCTACTAGCGCTGAAGCTTTCTTT. This translates into CAWSVLPTSAEAFF.

The CDR3 DNA reads as TGTGCCAGCAGCGTGCTTACTAGCGGGAGATCGGCCGGGGAGCTGTTTTTT. It codes for CASSVLTSGRSAGELFF. The chain uses TRBV9 and TRBJ2-2; 11 nucleotides agree with TRBD2. CDR3 size: 17 residues. Germline V CDR1 and CDR2: SGDLS, YYNGEE. V was clipped by 2 bases and J by 6 bases; unmatched bases: 9.

The V and J genes are TRBV12-3 or TRBV12-4 and TRBJ2-7, with TRBD2 identical over 9 bases. V was clipped by 1 base and J by 5 bases; unmatched bases: 3. The length of the CDR3 is 14 residues. The CDR3 coding sequence is TGTGCCAGCAGTTTAGTAGCGGGAGACAACGAGCAGTACTTC. It specifies CASSLVAGDNEQYF.

This clonotype was seen only a few times. The chain employs TRBV12-5 and TRBJ2-3, with 8 bases matching TRBD1. The germline gives CDR1 LGHNT, CDR2 FRNRAP. This CDR3 has 13 residues. J lost 6 bases, V lost 6 bases, and 5 bases had no gene match. The DNA for the CDR3 is TGTGCTAGTGGCAGGGGGCAGGCGGATACGCAGTATTTT. Its translation: CASGRGQADTQYF.

The V and J genes are TRBV7-3 and TRBJ2-5; 12 positions agree with TRBD2. CDR3 length: 16 amino acids. Germline CDR1 SGHTA, CDR2 FQGTGA. V dropped 1 base and J dropped 5; count of bases not matched to a gene: 5. CDR3 region: CASSLRLAGEGETQYF. The CDR3 region has the DNA TGTGCCAGCAGCTTAAGACTAGCGGGAGAGGGGGAGACCCAGTACTTC.

The chain carries TRBV9 and TRBJ2-1; 15 positions agree with TRBD2. Per the germline V gene, CDR1 is SGDLS and CDR2 is YYNGEE. The J segment lost 4 bases and the V segment lost 3 bases, leaving 2 bases of the junction unmatched. The CDR3 covers 16 residues. In DNA form, the CDR3 reads TGTGCCAGCAGCGCCGGACTAGCGGGGGGGTACAATGAGCAGTTCTTC. Residues: CASSAGLAGGYNEQFF. Full variable domain (outside the CDR3, taken from reference TRBV9 and TRBJ2-1): DSGVTQTPKHLITATGQRVTLRCSPRSGDLSVYWYQQSLDQGLQFLIQYYNGEERAKGNILERFSAQQFPDLHSELNLSSLELGDSALYFCASSAGLAGGYNEQFFGPGTRLTVL.

The genes are TRBV25-1 and TRBJ2-3, with TRBD2 matching 11 bases. After removal of 9 bases from V and 0 bases from J, the junction contained 14 bases not matched to a gene. This CDR3 is built from 18 residues. CDR1 MGHDK and CDR2 SYGVNS come from the germline V gene. The CDR3 protein is CASQGGTSGDLSTDTQYF. Here the CDR3 DNA reads TGTGCCAGTCAGGGCGGGACTAGCGGCGATTTGAGCACAGATACGCAGTATTTT.

This clonotype was counted a few times. This chain connects TRBV20-1 to TRBJ1-2; D possibly corresponds to TRBD1 (6 bases). The CDR3 runs 13 residues. Trimming pared 2 bases from V and 0 bases from J, leaving 7 bases between. The V gene's germline CDR1 is DFQATT and CDR2 SNEGSKA (reference sequence). The CDR3 nucleotides are TGCAGTGCTAGAAGGGACACTAACTATGGCTACACCTTC. It is translated as CSARRDTNYGYTF.

This clonotype has at least ten counts. This chain uses TRBV6-2 or TRBV6-3 with TRBJ2-5; no clear D. Germline V CDR1 and CDR2: MNHEY, SVGEGT. The CDR3 runs to 13 residues. The ends were cut back, 0 bases at V and 4 bases at J, with 6 bases in the middle. The CDR3 DNA follows: TGTGCCAGCAGTTACTCGATTAGAGAGACCCAGTACTTC. It encodes CASSYSIRETQYF.

This clonotype was counted a few times. The genes are TRBV20-1 and TRBJ2-7; 16 nucleotides line up with TRBD2. Germline loops: CDR1 DFQATT, CDR2 SNEGSKA (reference sequence). The CDR3 loop spans 19 amino acids. After removal of 3 bases from V and 0 bases from J, the junction contained 11 bases not matched to a gene. CDR3 in amino acids: CSASNPGTSGGVGSYEQYF. The CDR3 nucleotides are TGCAGTGCTAGCAATCCCGGGACTAGCGGGGGGGTAGGCTCCTACGAGCAGTACTTC.

Here the CDR3 reads CASSVGLGGTEAFF. The DNA for the CDR3 is TGTGCCAGCAGCGTAGGTCTGGGAGGCACTGAAGCTTTCTTT. This rearrangement joins TRBV9 to TRBJ1-1; D not resolved. V was pared by 0 bases and J by 4 bases, with 10 bases between. CDR3 length: 14 residues. Germline assignment: CDR1 SGDLS and CDR2 YYNGEE.

This clonotype has a count of ten or more. The chain joins TRBV12-3 or TRBV12-4 to TRBJ1-1, with D perhaps TRBD1 (6 bases). V lost 8 bases, J lost 9 bases, and 16 bases lay in between. The CDR3 sequence is 12 residues long. The CDR3 DNA reads as TGTGCCAGCGGACCCGGGACAACAAAAGCTTTCTTT. Its protein is CASGPGTTKAFF.

The rearrangement uses TRBV11-2 and TRBJ2-5; D may match TRBD1 or TRBD2 (5 bases each). The CDR3 contains 16 residues. From germline, CDR1 is SGHAT and CDR2 FQNNGV. The V and J ends lost 1 base and 5 bases respectively, with 17 bases between them. Written as DNA, the CDR3 is TGTGCCAGCAGCTTAGGAGGGATGGGGGAGAGGGAGACCCAGTACTTC. The encoded protein is CASSLGGMGERETQYF. Complete variable domain (other parts from reference TRBV11-2 and TRBJ2-5): EAGVAQSPRYKIIEKRQSVAFWCNPISGHATLYWYQQILGQGPKLLIQFQNNGVVDDSQLPKDRFSAERLKGVDSTLKIQPAKLEDSAVYLCASSLGGMGERETQYFGPGTRLLVL.

CDR3 coding DNA: TGTGCCAGCAGCCGCGCCTTGACAGGGGGCGATACTGAAGCTTTCTTT. It is translated as CASSRALTGGDTEAFF. V usage is TRBV3-1 and J usage is TRBJ1-1; 10 nucleotides align to TRBD1. Losses at the gene ends were 4 bases for V and 5 bases for J; bases not matched to a gene: 10. Germline CDR1 and CDR2: LGHDT and YNNKEL (reference sequence). CDR3 length: 16 residues.

The chain has TRBV12-3 or TRBV12-4 and TRBJ2-1; D remains unclear. The CDR3 sequence is 14 residues long. V was trimmed by 7 bases and J by 0 bases, leaving 10 bases between them. This CDR3 is CASTDAYSYNEQFF. The CDR3 nucleotides read TGTGCCAGCACGGACGCATACTCCTACAATGAGCAGTTCTTC.

The V and J genes are TRBV29-1 and TRBJ2-7, with a tentative D call TRBD2 (6 bases). There are 13 residues in the CDR3. Deletions cut 5 bases from V and 3 bases from J, with 14 bases between. The germline CDR1 and CDR2 sequences are SQVTM and ANQGSEA. CDR3 sequence (DNA): TGCAGCGTTCTTGATGGAGGGAGCTACGAGCAGTACTTC. Its translation: CSVLDGGSYEQYF.